This T cell receptor beta chain was documented in a study of cytomegalovirus exposure and HLA in healthy donors. The study's findings and limits: Three CMV-associated chains were confirmed in vitro to be specific for CMV antigens.

The PCR used 60 Vbeta and 13 Jbeta primers. The data were produced by immunoSEQ multiplex PCR, yet TCRdb's version contains in-frame clones alone and is incomplete. The sample records approximately 170,000 clones, around 73% being singletons. The V and J ends lost 2 bases and 5 bases respectively, with 13 bases between them. Per germline, CDR1 SGHVS and CDR2 FNYEAQ. The CDR3 has 16 residues. Concerning this clone: Its antigen remains unknown.

The sample taken for sequencing was PBMCs. The sequence derives from a woman aged 18-35 years in good health and CMV-seropositive. The chain is built from TRBV7-6 and TRBJ2-6, with D maybe TRBD2 (5 bases). The CDR3, as DNA: TGTGCCAGCAGCTTAAGCGGAGCGACCTGGGCCAACGTCCTGACTTTC. This sequence encodes CASSLSGATWANVLTF. The complete variable domain, with remaining parts taken from reference TRBV7-6 and TRBJ2-6, reads GAGVSQSPRYKVTKRGQDVALRCDPISGHVSLYWYRQALGQGPEFLTYFNYEAQQDKSGLPNDRFSAERPEGSISTLTIQRTEQRDSAMYRCASSLSGATWANVLTFGAGSRLTVL.